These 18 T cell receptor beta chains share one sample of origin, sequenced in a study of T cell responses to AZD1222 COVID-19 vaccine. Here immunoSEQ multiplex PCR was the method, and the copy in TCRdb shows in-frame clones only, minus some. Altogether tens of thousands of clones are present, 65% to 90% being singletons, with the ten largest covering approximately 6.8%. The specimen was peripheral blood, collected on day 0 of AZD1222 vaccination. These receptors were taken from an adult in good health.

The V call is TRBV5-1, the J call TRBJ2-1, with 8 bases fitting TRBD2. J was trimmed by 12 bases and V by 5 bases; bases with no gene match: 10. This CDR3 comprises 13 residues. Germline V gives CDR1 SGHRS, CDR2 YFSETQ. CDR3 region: CASRSGSGESQFF. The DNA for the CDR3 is TGCGCCAGCAGGAGTGGTAGCGGGGAGTCGCAGTTCTTC. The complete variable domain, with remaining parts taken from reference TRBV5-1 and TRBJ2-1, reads KAGVTQTPRYLIKTRGQQVTLSCSPISGHRSVSWYQQTPGQGLQFLFEYFSETQRNKGNFPGRFSGRQFSNSRSEMNVSTLELGDSALYLCASRSGSGESQFFGPGTRLTVL.

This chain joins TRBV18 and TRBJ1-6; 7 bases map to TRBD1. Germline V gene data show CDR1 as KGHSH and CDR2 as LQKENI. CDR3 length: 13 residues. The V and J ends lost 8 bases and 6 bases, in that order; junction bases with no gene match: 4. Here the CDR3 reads CASQRDSNSPLHF. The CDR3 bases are TGTGCCAGCCAACGGGACAGTAATTCACCCCTCCACTTT.

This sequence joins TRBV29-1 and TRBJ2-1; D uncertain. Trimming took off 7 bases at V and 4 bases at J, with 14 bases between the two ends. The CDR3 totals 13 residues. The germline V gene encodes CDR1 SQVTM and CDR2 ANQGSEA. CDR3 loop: CSALHGIYNEQFF. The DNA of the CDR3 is TGCAGCGCTTTACATGGGATTTACAATGAGCAGTTCTTC.

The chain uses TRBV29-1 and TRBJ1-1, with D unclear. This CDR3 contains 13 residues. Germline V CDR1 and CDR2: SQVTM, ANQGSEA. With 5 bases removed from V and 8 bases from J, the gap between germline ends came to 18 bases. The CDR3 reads CSVHPNPRSEAFF. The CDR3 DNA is TGCAGCGTTCATCCGAACCCGCGGTCCGAAGCTTTCTTT.

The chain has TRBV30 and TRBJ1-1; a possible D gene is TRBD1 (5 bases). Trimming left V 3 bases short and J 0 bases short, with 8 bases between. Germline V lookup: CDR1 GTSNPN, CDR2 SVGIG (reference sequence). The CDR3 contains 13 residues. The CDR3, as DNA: TGTGCCTGGAGGGGGCAGATGAACACTGAAGCTTTCTTT. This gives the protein CAWRGQMNTEAFF.

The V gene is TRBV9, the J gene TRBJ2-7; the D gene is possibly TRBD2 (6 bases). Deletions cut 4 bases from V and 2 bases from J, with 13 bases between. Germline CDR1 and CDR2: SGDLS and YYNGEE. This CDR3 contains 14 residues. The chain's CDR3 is CASSLSGSPYEQYF. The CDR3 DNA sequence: TGTGCCAGCAGCCTTAGCGGTTCACCCTACGAGCAGTACTTC.

The CDR3 loop reads CASSLDRGEETQYF. CDR3 in DNA: TGCGCCAGCAGCTTGGACAGGGGTGAAGAGACCCAGTACTTC. This sequence joins TRBV5-1 and TRBJ2-5, with 7 bases aligning to TRBD1. The CDR3 is 14 residues long. V lost 0 bases to trimming and J lost 3 bases; unmatched junction nucleotides: 2. Germline CDR1 is SGHRS and CDR2 is YFSETQ.

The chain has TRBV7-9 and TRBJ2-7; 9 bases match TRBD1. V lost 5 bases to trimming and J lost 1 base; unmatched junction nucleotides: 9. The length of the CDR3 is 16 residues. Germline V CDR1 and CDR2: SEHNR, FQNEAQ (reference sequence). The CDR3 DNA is TGTGCCAGCAGCGATTCCGGGACAGGGATGTCCTACGAGCAGTACTTC. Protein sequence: CASSDSGTGMSYEQYF.

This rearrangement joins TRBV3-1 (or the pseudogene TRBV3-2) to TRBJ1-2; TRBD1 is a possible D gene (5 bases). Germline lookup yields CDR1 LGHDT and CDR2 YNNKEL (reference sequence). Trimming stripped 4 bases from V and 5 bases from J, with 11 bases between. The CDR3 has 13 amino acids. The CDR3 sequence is CASSPGLPYGYTF. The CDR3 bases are TGTGCCAGCAGCCCGGGACTTCCATATGGCTACACCTTC.

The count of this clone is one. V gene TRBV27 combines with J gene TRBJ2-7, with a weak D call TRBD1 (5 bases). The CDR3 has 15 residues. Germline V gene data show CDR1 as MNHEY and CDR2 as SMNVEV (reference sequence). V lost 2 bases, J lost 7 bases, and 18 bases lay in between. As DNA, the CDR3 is TGTGCCAGCAGTTTAGGAGTCAGGGCGTTGGGTGAGCAGTACTTC. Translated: CASSLGVRALGEQYF.

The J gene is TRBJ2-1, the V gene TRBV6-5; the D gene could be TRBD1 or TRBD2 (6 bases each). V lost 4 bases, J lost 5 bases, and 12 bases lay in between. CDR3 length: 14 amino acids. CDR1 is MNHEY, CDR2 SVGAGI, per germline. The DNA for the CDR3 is TGTGCCAGCAGTTTGGGGGGCCCTAACAATGAGCAGTTCTTC. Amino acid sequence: CASSLGGPNNEQFF.

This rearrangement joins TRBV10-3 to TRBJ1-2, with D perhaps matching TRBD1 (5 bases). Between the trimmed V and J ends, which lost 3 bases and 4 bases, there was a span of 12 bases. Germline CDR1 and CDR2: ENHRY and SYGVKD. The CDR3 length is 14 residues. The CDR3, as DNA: TGTGCCATCAGTGACCCGGGGGTTTTCTATGGCTACACCTTC. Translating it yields CAISDPGVFYGYTF.

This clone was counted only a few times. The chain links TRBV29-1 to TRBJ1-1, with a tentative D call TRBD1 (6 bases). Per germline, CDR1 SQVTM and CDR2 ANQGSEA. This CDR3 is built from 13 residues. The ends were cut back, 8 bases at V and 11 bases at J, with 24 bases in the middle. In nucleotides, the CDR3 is TGCAGCATCCGCAATGAGGACAGTCGAAGGGCTTTCTTT. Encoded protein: CSIRNEDSRRAFF.

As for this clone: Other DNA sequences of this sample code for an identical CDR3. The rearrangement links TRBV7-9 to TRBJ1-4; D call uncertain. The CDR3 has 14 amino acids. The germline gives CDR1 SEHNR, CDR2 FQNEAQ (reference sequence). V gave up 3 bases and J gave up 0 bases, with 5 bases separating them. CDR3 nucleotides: TGTGCCAGCAGCTTCCAGGCAACTAATGAAAAACTGTTTTTT. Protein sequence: CASSFQATNEKLFF.

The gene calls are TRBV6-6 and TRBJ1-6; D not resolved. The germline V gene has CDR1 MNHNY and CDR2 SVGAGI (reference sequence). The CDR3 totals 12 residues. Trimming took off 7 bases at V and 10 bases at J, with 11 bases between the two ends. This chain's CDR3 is CASTPGGSPLHF. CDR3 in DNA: TGTGCCAGCACGCCAGGTGGCTCACCCCTCCACTTT.

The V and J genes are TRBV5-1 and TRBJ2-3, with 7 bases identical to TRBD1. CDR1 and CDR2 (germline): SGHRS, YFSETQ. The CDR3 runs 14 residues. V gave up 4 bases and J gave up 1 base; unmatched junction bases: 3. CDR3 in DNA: TGCGCCAGCAGCGTCGACAGGGGCACAGATACGCAGTATTTT. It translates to CASSVDRGTDTQYF.

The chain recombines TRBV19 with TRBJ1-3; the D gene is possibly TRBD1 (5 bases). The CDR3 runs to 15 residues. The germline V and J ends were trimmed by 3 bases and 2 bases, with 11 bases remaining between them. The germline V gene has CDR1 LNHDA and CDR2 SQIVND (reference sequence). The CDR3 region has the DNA TGTGCCAGTAGTATCCCAGGGAGGCCTGGAAACACCATATATTTT. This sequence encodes CASSIPGRPGNTIYF.

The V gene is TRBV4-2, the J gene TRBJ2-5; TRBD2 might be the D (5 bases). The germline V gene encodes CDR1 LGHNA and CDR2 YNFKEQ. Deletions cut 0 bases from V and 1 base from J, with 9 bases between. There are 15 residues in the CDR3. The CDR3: CASSQDGSSQETQYF. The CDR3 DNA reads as TGTGCCAGCAGCCAAGATGGGAGTTCCCAAGAGACCCAGTACTTC.